The rows below give T cell receptor beta chains drawn from one sample of a study of T cell responses to AZD1222 COVID-19 vaccine. Assay used: immunoSEQ multiplex PCR; TCRdb lists only in-frame clones, some missing. The repertoire holds some 96,000 clones, with more than 70% as singletons. Sequences were derived from peripheral blood, sampled on day 0 of AZD1222 vaccination. These receptors were taken from an adult in good health. Each CDR3 is given with its conserved first and last residue. Fields, in order: CDR3 protein, CDR3 DNA, V gene, D gene, J gene. The D gene is left open where the match is weak.

CDR3: CASSSYNEKLFF; DNA: TGTGCCAGCAGCTCCTATAATGAAAAACTGTTTTTT; V: TRBV7-9; D: -; J: TRBJ1-4
CDR3: CSVEASSGDYNEQFF; DNA: TGCAGCGTTGAGGCTTCTAGCGGGGACTACAATGAGCAGTTCTTC; V: TRBV29-1; D: TRBD2; J: TRBJ2-1
CDR3: CASSQSTF; DNA: TGCGCCAGCAGTCAATCTACATTT; V: TRBV23-1; D: -; J: TRBJ2-3
CDR3: CSASRAGFPEKLFF; DNA: TGCAGTGCTAGTAGAGCTGGGTTTCCCGAAAAACTGTTTTTT; V: TRBV20-1; D: -; J: TRBJ1-4
CDR3: CASSHTSGSYEQYF; DNA: TGTGCCAGCAGCCACACTAGCGGCTCCTACGAGCAGTACTTC; V: TRBV6-2/TRBV6-3; D: TRBD2; J: TRBJ2-7
CDR3: CASSSRVGTEAFF; DNA: TGCGCCAGCAGTTCCAGGGTTGGTACTGAAGCTTTCTTT; V: TRBV10-1; D: -; J: TRBJ1-1
CDR3: CASRAQGASYEQYF; DNA: TGTGCCAGCAGGGCTCAGGGGGCCTCCTACGAGCAGTACTTC; V: TRBV27; D: TRBD1; J: TRBJ2-7
CDR3: CASGGPMNTEAFF; DNA: TGTGCCAGCGGGGGGCCTATGAACACTGAAGCTTTCTTT; V: TRBV2; D: -; J: TRBJ1-1
CDR3: CAWTLGTQYYNSPLHF; DNA: TGTGCCTGGACTCTCGGGACACAATACTATAATTCACCCCTCCACTTT; V: TRBV30; D: -; J: TRBJ1-6
CDR3: CASGYFEAFF; DNA: TGTGCCAGCGGGTATTTTGAAGCTTTCTTT; V: TRBV28; D: -; J: TRBJ1-1